What follows describes a single TCR beta chain. These data belong to a study of blood T cell repertoires in COVID-19. Study details: Both acute and convalescent COVID-19 samples were obtained from the United States, Italy and Spain. T cells, B-cell-depleted T cells, or PBMCs provided the cDNA or gDNA that served as material.

Germline CDR1 is LNHNV and CDR2 is YYDKDF (reference sequence). This CDR3 has 15 residues. V was clipped by 3 bases and J by 0 bases, with 11 bases between them. In the study's own analysis: Quantification of nucleated cells was approximated via reference gene primer amplification. Profiling relied on immunoSEQ multiplex PCR, and the TCRdb table lists in-frame clones only, not all of them. That table supplies the V and J calls and clone size; D and trimming were determined from the DNA. Of some 120,000 clones listed, approximately 90% are singletons. The specimen was peripheral blood. This clonotype originated in a human donor with acute or convalescent COVID-19. The donor label of this sample is uncertain. The chain joins TRBV15 to TRBJ2-5, with a tentative D call TRBD2 (6 bases). The CDR3 bases are TGTGCCACCAGCAGGCCTAGGGACTACCAAGAGACCCAGTACTTC. Protein product: CATSRPRDYQETQYF.